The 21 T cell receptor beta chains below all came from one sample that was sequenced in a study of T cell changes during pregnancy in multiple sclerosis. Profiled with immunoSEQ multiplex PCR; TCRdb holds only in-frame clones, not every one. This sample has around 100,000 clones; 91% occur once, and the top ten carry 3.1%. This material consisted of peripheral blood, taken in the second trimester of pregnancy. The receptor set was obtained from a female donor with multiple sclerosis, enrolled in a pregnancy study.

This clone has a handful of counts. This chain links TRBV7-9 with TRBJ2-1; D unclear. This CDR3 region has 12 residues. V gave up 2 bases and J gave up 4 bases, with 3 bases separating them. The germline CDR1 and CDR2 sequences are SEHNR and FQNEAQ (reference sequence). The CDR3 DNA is TGTGCCAGCAGCTTACCGTACAATGAGCAGTTCTTC. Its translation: CASSLPYNEQFF.

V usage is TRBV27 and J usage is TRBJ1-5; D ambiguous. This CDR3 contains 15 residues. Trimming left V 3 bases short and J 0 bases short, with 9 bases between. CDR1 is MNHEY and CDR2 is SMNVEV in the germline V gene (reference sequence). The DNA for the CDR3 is TGTGCCAGCAGTTTGGGCCCCTATAGCAATCAGCCCCAGCATTTT. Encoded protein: CASSLGPYSNQPQHF.

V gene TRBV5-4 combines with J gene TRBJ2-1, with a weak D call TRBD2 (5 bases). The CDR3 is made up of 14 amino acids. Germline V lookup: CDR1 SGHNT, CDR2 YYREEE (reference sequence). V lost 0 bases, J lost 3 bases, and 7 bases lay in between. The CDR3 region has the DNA TGTGCCAGCAGCTTGGTCCGGGGCTACAATGAGCAGTTCTTC. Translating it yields CASSLVRGYNEQFF.

The DNA for the CDR3 is TGTGCCAGCAGTTATAGGGGAGGTAGCAATCAGCCCCAGCATTTT. As protein: CASSYRGGSNQPQHF. The chain joins TRBV6-6 to TRBJ1-5; tentatively, D is TRBD1 (5 bases). V dropped 3 bases and J dropped 0 bases, with 9 bases sitting between them. The CDR3 length is 15 residues. Germline-derived CDR1 and CDR2 are MNHNY and SVGAGI (reference sequence).

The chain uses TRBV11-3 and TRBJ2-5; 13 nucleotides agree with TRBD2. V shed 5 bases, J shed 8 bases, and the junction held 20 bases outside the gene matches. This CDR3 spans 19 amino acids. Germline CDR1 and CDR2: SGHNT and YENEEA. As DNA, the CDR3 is TGTGCCAGCAGCCGCCAGACAGGGCTGACTAGCGGGAGGATTGGAACCCAGTACTTC. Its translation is CASSRQTGLTSGRIGTQYF. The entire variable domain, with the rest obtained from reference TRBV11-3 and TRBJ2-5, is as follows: EAGVVQSPRYKIIEKKQPVAFWCNPISGHNTLYWYLQNLGQGPELLIRYENEEAVDDSQLPKDRFSAERLKGVDSTLKIQPAELGDSAVYLCASSRQTGLTSGRIGTQYFGPGTRLLVL.

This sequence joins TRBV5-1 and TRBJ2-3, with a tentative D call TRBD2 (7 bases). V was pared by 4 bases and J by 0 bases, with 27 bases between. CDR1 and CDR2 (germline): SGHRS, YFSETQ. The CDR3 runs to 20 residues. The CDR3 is CASSPGGRRRGRSSTDTQYF. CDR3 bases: TGCGCCAGCAGCCCCGGGGGGCGGAGAAGGGGACGTTCAAGCACAGATACGCAGTATTTT.

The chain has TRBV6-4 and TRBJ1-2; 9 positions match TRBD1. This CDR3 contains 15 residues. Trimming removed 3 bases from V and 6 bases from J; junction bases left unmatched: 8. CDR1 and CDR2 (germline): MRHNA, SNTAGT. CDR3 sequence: CASSEGTGSRDGYTF. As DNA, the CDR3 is TGTGCCAGCAGTGAGGGGACAGGGAGCAGGGATGGCTACACCTTC.

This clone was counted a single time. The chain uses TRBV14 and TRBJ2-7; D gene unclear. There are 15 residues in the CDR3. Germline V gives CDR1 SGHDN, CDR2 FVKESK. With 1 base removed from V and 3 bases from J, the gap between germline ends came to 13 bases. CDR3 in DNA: TGTGCCAGCAGCCAAGCTCAGTACAGCTTCTACGAGCAGTACTTC. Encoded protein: CASSQAQYSFYEQYF.

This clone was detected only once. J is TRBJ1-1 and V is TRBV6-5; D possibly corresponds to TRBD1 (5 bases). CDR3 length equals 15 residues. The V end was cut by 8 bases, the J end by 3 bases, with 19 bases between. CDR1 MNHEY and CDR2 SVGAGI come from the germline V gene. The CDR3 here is CASVQSGGEYTEAFF. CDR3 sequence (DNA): TGTGCCAGCGTTCAGTCGGGGGGTGAGTACACTGAAGCTTTCTTT.

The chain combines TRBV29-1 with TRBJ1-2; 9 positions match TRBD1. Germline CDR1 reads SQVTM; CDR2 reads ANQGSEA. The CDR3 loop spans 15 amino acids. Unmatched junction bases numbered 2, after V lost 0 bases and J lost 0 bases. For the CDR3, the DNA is TGCAGCGTTGAAGAGGGACAGGGCTCTAACTATGGCTACACCTTC. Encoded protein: CSVEEGQGSNYGYTF.

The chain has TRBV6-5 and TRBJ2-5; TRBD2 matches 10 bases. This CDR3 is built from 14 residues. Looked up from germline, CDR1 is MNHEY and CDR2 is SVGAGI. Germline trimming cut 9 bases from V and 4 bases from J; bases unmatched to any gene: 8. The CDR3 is CASSKAGGGETQYF. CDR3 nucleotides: TGTGCCAGTTCTAAAGCGGGAGGGGGAGAGACCCAGTACTTC.

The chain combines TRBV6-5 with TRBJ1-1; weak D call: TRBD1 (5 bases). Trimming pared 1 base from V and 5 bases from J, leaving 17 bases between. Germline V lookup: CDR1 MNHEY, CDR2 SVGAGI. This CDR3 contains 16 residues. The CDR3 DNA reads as TGTGCCAGCAGTTACTACCGTTTGTTGGGGGGGACTGAAGCTTTCTTT. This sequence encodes CASSYYRLLGGTEAFF.

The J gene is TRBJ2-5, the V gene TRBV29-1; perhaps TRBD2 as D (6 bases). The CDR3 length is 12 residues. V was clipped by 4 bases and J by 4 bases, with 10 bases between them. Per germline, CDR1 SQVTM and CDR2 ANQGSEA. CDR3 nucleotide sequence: TGCAGCGTTGTAACGGGAGTAGAGACCCAGTACTTC. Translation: CSVVTGVETQYF.

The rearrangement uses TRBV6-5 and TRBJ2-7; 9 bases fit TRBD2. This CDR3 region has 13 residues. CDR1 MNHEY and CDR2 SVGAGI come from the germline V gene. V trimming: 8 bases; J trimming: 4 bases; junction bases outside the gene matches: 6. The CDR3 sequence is CASRGSGSYEQYF. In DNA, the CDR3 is TGTGCCAGCCGAGGTAGCGGGAGTTACGAGCAGTACTTC.

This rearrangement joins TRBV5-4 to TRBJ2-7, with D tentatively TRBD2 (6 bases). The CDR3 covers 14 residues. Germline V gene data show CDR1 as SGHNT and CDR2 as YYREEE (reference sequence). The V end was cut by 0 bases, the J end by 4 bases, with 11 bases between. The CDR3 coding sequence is TGTGCCAGCAGCTTGGAGGAGGGGACTTACGAGCAGTACTTC. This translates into CASSLEEGTYEQYF.

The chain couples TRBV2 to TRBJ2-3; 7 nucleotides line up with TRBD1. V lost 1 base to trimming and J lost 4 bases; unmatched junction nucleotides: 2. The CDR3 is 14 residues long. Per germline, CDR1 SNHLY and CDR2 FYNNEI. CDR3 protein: CASSEDRGPDTQYF. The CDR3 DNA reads TGTGCCAGCAGTGAAGACAGGGGCCCAGATACGCAGTATTTT.

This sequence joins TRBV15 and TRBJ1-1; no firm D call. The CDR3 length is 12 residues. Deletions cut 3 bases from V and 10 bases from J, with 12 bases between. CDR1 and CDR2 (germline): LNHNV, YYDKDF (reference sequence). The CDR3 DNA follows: TGTGCCACCAGCAGTGGTATTGAGCGAGCTTTCTTT. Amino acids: CATSSGIERAFF.

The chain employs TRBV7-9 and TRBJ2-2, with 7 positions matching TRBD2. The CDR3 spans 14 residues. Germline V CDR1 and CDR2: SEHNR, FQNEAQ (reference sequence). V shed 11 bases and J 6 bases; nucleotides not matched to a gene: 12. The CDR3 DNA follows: TGTGCCTTAAGTGGGCGGACTAGGTCCGGGGAGCTGTTTTTT. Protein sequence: CALSGRTRSGELFF.

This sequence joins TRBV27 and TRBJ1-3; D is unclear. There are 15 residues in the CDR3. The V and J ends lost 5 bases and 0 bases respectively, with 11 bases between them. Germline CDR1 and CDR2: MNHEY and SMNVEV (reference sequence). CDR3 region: CASSLNGVSGNTIYF. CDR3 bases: TGTGCCAGCAGTCTAAACGGGGTCTCTGGAAACACCATATATTTT.

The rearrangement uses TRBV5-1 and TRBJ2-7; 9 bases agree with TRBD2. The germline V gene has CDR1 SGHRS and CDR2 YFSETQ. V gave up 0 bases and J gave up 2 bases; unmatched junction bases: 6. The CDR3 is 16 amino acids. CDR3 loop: CASSLGGTSPTYEQYF. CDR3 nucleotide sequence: TGCGCCAGCAGCTTGGGGGGGACTAGCCCTACCTACGAGCAGTACTTC.

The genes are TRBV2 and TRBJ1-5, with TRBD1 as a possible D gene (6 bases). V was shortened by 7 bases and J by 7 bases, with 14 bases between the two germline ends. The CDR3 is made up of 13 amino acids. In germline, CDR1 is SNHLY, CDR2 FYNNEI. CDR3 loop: CASTTRQDQPQHF. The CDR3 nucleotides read TGTGCCAGCACTACGCGACAGGACCAGCCCCAGCATTTT.